The sequence of this TCR beta chain was determined in a study of human T cells and chemical hapten exposure. Across the study: Patch tests containing 0.01% DPC, applied to the upper back, were read at 6 days. TCR yields per sample varied, mainly owing to small pooled library volume differences.

One entry per CDR3 protein, called by TCRdb with MiXCR from the RACE reads. The table records 300,000 to 450,000 distinct CDR3 sequences, 4% to 6% of them present only once. Study results and limitations: Each of the donors had alopecia, so their immune responses may not resemble those of healthy people. Expanded TCRs formed significantly more large CDR3 similarity clusters than controls.

The ends were cut back, 5 bases at V and 7 bases at J, with 15 bases in the middle. This CDR3 spans 13 amino acids. A word on this clonotype: As yet, its antigen is unknown.

Regarding time point: pre-sensitization, week 0. Documented treatment: therapeutic diphenylcyclopropenone sensitization with weekly scalp DPC. The material sequenced was whole blood, taken in connection with sensitization to the hapten diphenylcyclopropenone (DPC). The genes are TRBV12-3 or TRBV12-4 and TRBJ2-7; no clear D. This TCR was recovered from a woman aged 45-59 years with alopecia areata. Some clones in this sample may be carry-over from other donors' samples. DNA of the CDR3: TGTGCCAGCAGTCTAACCCGTCTGGGGGAGCAGTACTTC. Residues: CASSLTRLGEQYF.